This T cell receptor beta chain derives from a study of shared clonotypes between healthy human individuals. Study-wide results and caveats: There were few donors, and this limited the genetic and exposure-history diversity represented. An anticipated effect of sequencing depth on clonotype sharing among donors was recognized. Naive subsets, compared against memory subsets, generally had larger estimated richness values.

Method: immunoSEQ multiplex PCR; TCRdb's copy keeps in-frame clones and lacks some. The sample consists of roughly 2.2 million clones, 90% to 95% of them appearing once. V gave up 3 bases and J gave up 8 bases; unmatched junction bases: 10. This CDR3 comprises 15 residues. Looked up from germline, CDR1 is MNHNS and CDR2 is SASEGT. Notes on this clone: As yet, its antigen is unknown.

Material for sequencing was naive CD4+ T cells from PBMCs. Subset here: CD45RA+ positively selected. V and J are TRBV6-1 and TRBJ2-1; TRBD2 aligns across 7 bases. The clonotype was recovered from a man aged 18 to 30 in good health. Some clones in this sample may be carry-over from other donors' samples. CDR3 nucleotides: TGTGCCAGCAGTGAGCTACTAGCGAGGACGTATGAGCAGTTCTTC. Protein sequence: CASSELLARTYEQFF.